The 15 T cell receptor beta chains below come from one sample, sequenced in a study of blood T cell repertoires in COVID-19. Here immunoSEQ multiplex PCR was the method, and the copy in TCRdb shows in-frame clones only, minus some. The sample has 50,000 to 75,000 clones; roughly four fifths are singletons. The source material was peripheral blood. These receptor sequences come from a human donor in a cohort sampled during active COVID-19.

The rearrangement links TRBV9 to TRBJ2-2, with D possibly matching TRBD1 (7 bases). V was trimmed by 0 bases and J by 10 bases, leaving 19 bases between them. The CDR3 runs 16 residues. The germline gives CDR1 SGDLS, CDR2 YYNGEE. The CDR3 loop is CASSVGGGGTIVELFF. CDR3 sequence (DNA): TGTGCCAGCAGCGTAGGAGGAGGGGGCACGATAGTGGAGCTGTTTTTT.

The CDR3 region is CASQGEAGNTIYF. The DNA for the CDR3 is TGTGCCTCCCAAGGGGAAGCTGGAAACACCATATATTTT. The gene calls are TRBV30 and TRBJ1-3, with a tentative D call TRBD1 (5 bases). The V gene lost 7 bases and the J gene lost 2 bases, with 12 bases spanning the gap. The CDR3 sequence is 13 residues long. From germline, CDR1 is GTSNPN and CDR2 SVGIG (reference sequence).

This clone was seen a handful of times. The rearrangement uses TRBV2 and TRBJ2-7; D is perhaps TRBD1 (5 bases). The germline V gene has CDR1 SNHLY and CDR2 FYNNEI. Trimming took off 4 bases at V and 3 bases at J, with 7 bases between the two ends. The CDR3 contains 12 residues. In DNA, the CDR3 is TGTGCCAGCAGTGCTCAGGGCTACGAGCAGTACTTC. Amino acid sequence: CASSAQGYEQYF.

The chain uses TRBV3-1 (or the pseudogene TRBV3-2) and TRBJ2-1; D is unclear. V shed 3 bases and J shed 4 bases, with 4 bases lying between them. The germline CDR1 and CDR2 sequences are LGHDT and YNNKEL (reference sequence). CDR3 size: 12 residues. Written as DNA, the CDR3 is TGTGCCAGCAGCCATACTTACAATGAGCAGTTCTTC. This encodes CASSHTYNEQFF.

The chain carries TRBV9 and TRBJ2-3; TRBD2 agrees at 8 bases. This CDR3 region has 16 residues. CDR1 is SGDLS, CDR2 YYNGEE, per germline. J gave up 5 bases and V 2 bases, and 10 bases lay outside the gene matches. CDR3 nucleotide sequence: TGTGCCAGCAGCGTCGAAACGGGGGGGCACAAAGATACGCAGTATTTT. Amino acids: CASSVETGGHKDTQYF.

The rearrangement joins TRBV5-6 to TRBJ1-1; 8 nucleotides match TRBD1. V lost 0 bases to trimming and J lost 5 bases; unmatched junction nucleotides: 9. Germline V gene sequence: CDR1 SGHDT, CDR2 YYEEEE. CDR3 length: 16 residues. The CDR3 here is CASSLAKPGGWTEAFF. CDR3 nucleotide sequence: TGTGCCAGCAGCTTGGCCAAGCCAGGGGGCTGGACTGAAGCTTTCTTT.

The chain carries TRBV2 and TRBJ2-7, with D tentatively TRBD1 (6 bases). The V gene lost 7 bases and the J gene lost 0 bases, with 13 bases spanning the gap. The CDR3 is 14 amino acids. Germline loops: CDR1 SNHLY, CDR2 FYNNEI. CDR3 in amino acids: CASMRTASSYEQYF. Written as DNA, the CDR3 is TGTGCCAGCATGCGGACAGCGAGCTCCTACGAGCAGTACTTC.

The chain recombines TRBV18 with TRBJ2-5; a weak D match, TRBD2 (6 bases). The V and J ends lost 5 bases and 4 bases respectively, with 11 bases between them. CDR1 is KGHSH, CDR2 LQKENI, per germline. CDR3 size: 13 residues. CDR3 region: CASSGGAGETQYF. In nucleotides, the CDR3 is TGTGCCAGCTCAGGAGGGGCGGGAGAGACCCAGTACTTC.

The chain couples TRBV29-1 to TRBJ2-1; D might be TRBD2 (5 bases). V dropped 6 bases and J dropped 10 bases, with 16 bases sitting between them. The CDR3 has 12 residues. The germline V gene has CDR1 SQVTM and CDR2 ANQGSEA. The CDR3 bases are TGCAGCGTAACGACGGGAATTAACGAGCAGTTCTTC. This translates into CSVTTGINEQFF.

This clone has only a few counts. The chain recombines TRBV5-1 with TRBJ1-3; D is possibly TRBD1 (6 bases). The V end was cut by 5 bases, the J end by 0 bases, with 15 bases between. This CDR3 contains 16 residues. The germline V gene has CDR1 SGHRS and CDR2 YFSETQ. CDR3 sequence reads: CASSSDRMSSGNTIYF. The CDR3 bases are TGCGCCAGCAGTTCGGACAGAATGAGCTCTGGAAACACCATATATTTT.

This clone was seen only a few times. The rearrangement links TRBV7-9 to TRBJ2-7; tentative D call: TRBD1 (5 bases). CDR3 length: 12 residues. Germline loops: CDR1 SEHNR, CDR2 FQNEAQ (reference sequence). The germline V and J ends were trimmed by 6 bases and 3 bases, with 9 bases remaining between them. The CDR3 spells CASSQGIYEQYF. The CDR3 DNA follows: TGTGCCAGCAGTCAGGGAATCTACGAGCAGTACTTC.

The chain links TRBV5-1 to TRBJ2-7; 10 bases are a match to TRBD1. The V and J ends lost 0 bases and 7 bases, in that order; junction bases with no gene match: 7. The V gene's germline CDR1 is SGHRS and CDR2 YFSETQ. The CDR3 loop spans 15 amino acids. The CDR3 sequence is CASSLGGQGFGEQYF. The DNA of the CDR3 is TGCGCCAGCAGCTTGGGGGGACAGGGGTTCGGGGAGCAGTACTTC.

This sequence joins TRBV18 and TRBJ2-2, with TRBD2 as a possible D gene (6 bases). This CDR3 is 17 amino acids long. V was cut by 3 bases and J by 3 bases, with 17 bases left in between. Germline CDR1 and CDR2: KGHSH and LQKENI. CDR3 region: CASSPLTGTGDTGELFF. CDR3 bases: TGTGCCAGCTCACCTTTAACCGGGACGGGGGACACCGGGGAGCTGTTTTTT.

V usage is TRBV5-4 and J usage is TRBJ2-7; 8 bases fit TRBD1. The germline CDR1 and CDR2 sequences are SGHNT and YYREEE (reference sequence). The V gene end was trimmed by 2 bases and the J gene end by 5 bases; junction bases not matched to a gene: 6. This CDR3 is built from 14 residues. The CDR3 region is CASSFRGRHDEQYF. The CDR3 nucleotides are TGTGCCAGCAGCTTCAGGGGGCGTCACGACGAGCAGTACTTC.

The V and J genes are TRBV9 and TRBJ2-1, with 9 positions matching TRBD1. J was trimmed by 5 bases and V by 0 bases; bases with no gene match: 6. CDR3 length: 16 residues. Per the germline V gene, CDR1 is SGDLS and CDR2 is YYNGEE. The CDR3 is CASSVGPGQGDNEQFF. DNA of the CDR3: TGTGCCAGCAGCGTAGGCCCGGGACAGGGTGACAATGAGCAGTTCTTC.